These 19 T cell receptor beta chains came from one sample sequenced in a study of control samples from healthy donors and cancer patients. Profiling relied on immunoSEQ multiplex PCR, and the TCRdb table lists in-frame clones only, not all of them. The top ten clones hold just over 1% of a sample with about 160,000 clones, over 90% of them seen once. The specimen sequenced was blood. The receptors were gathered from a woman aged 25-40 years in good health.

The rearrangement links TRBV7-9 to TRBJ1-5; D is uncertain. Trimming removed 3 bases at V and 3 bases at J, with 3 bases between. The CDR3 contains 12 residues. Germline V CDR1 and CDR2: SEHNR, FQNEAQ (reference sequence). DNA of the CDR3: TGTGCCAGCAGCTTGATCAATCAGCCCCAGCATTTT. Protein product: CASSLINQPQHF.

V gene TRBV2 combines with J gene TRBJ1-1; the D is unclear. The germline V gene has CDR1 SNHLY and CDR2 FYNNEI. V lost 9 bases, J lost 0 bases, and 14 bases lay in between. CDR3 length equals 14 residues. The CDR3, as DNA: TGTGCCAGAGAGGGTGACTCGCTGAACACTGAAGCTTTCTTT. Its translation: CAREGDSLNTEAFF.

The J gene is TRBJ1-3, the V gene TRBV10-3, with D hard to call. Germline V gene sequence: CDR1 ENHRY, CDR2 SYGVKD. The CDR3 runs 13 residues. The V gene lost 2 bases and the J gene lost 2 bases, with 4 bases spanning the gap. DNA for the CDR3: TGTGCCATCAGTGAGGGGACTGGAAACACCATATATTTT. Translating gives CAISEGTGNTIYF.

The chain employs TRBV7-3 and TRBJ2-1, with 8 bases matching TRBD1. The V and J ends lost 2 bases and 1 base, in that order; junction bases with no gene match: 4. In germline, CDR1 is SGHTA, CDR2 FQGTGA. The CDR3 is 16 residues long. CDR3 nucleotide sequence: TGTGCCAGCAGCTTACACAGGGGGGAGTCCTACAATGAGCAGTTCTTC. Residues: CASSLHRGESYNEQFF.

This clone was seen once. This chain connects TRBV7-2 to TRBJ2-7; 9 nucleotides match TRBD2. The CDR3 length is 13 residues. Germline-derived CDR1 and CDR2 are SGHTA and FQGNSA. Trimming at V came to 2 bases and at J to 7 bases, leaving 3 bases not matched to a gene. The CDR3 protein is CASSLWTSEEQYF. The DNA of the CDR3 is TGTGCCAGCAGCTTATGGACTAGCGAAGAGCAGTACTTC.

The gene calls are TRBV5-1 and TRBJ2-2; tentatively, D is TRBD1 (5 bases). Deletions cut 4 bases from V and 1 base from J, with 8 bases between. The CDR3 length is 14 residues. Germline loops: CDR1 SGHRS, CDR2 YFSETQ. The CDR3 sequence: CASSTGQNTGELFF. For the CDR3, the DNA is TGCGCCAGCAGCACCGGACAGAACACCGGGGAGCTGTTTTTT. Drawing the rest from reference TRBV5-1 and TRBJ2-2, the complete variable domain is KAGVTQTPRYLIKTRGQQVTLSCSPISGHRSVSWYQQTPGQGLQFLFEYFSETQRNKGNFPGRFSGRQFSNSRSEMNVSTLELGDSALYLCASSTGQNTGELFFGEGSRLTVL.

V gene TRBV30 combines with J gene TRBJ1-2; tentative D call: TRBD1 (5 bases). This CDR3 is 13 amino acids long. From germline, CDR1 is GTSNPN and CDR2 SVGIG (reference sequence). V gave up 1 base and J gave up 7 bases, with 13 bases separating them. The CDR3 DNA sequence: TGTGCCTGGAGTGGACGGGGCGACGGTGGCTACACCTTC. It yields the protein CAWSGRGDGGYTF.

The rearrangement links TRBV3-1 (or the pseudogene TRBV3-2) to TRBJ2-3, with D unresolved. Trimming took 1 base from V and 6 from J, leaving 14 bases between them. CDR1 is LGHDT, CDR2 YNNKEL, per germline (reference sequence). CDR3 length: 15 residues. As DNA, the CDR3 is TGTGCCAGCAGCCAAGTCCTAAGCTCTAGGGATACGCAGTATTTT. This sequence encodes CASSQVLSSRDTQYF.

The chain recombines TRBV6-1 with TRBJ2-5; no firm D call. The CDR3 is 15 amino acids. CDR1 MNHNS and CDR2 SASEGT come from the germline V gene. V gave up 2 bases and J gave up 5 bases, with 15 bases separating them. The CDR3 protein is CASSEPPSPWETQYF. The CDR3 DNA reads as TGTGCCAGCAGTGAACCCCCCAGTCCTTGGGAGACCCAGTACTTC.

J is TRBJ1-1 and V is TRBV19; D is ambiguous. The CDR3 is 13 residues long. Trimming left V 4 bases short and J 6 bases short, with 12 bases between. The germline V gene encodes CDR1 LNHDA and CDR2 SQIVND (reference sequence). Here the CDR3 DNA reads TGTGCCAGTAGTACGAACCGGGCCGCTGAAGCTTTCTTT. This sequence encodes CASSTNRAAEAFF.

J is TRBJ2-3 and V is TRBV19; D unresolved. The germline gives CDR1 LNHDA, CDR2 SQIVND (reference sequence). This CDR3 has 15 residues. V was trimmed by 7 bases and J by 2 bases, leaving 16 bases between them. This chain's CDR3 is CASTGKGLLTDTQYF. The CDR3 nucleotides are TGTGCCAGTACTGGGAAGGGCCTACTCACAGATACGCAGTATTTT.

This chain links TRBV15 with TRBJ2-1; 7 bases agree with TRBD2. The trim removed 0 bases at V and 8 bases at J, leaving 19 bases unmatched. CDR3 length: 19 amino acids. In germline, CDR1 is LNHNV, CDR2 YYDKDF (reference sequence). The CDR3 spells CATSRDMGLVSGKSYEQFF. The CDR3 nucleotides are TGTGCCACCAGCAGAGATATGGGACTGGTGAGCGGGAAGTCGTATGAGCAGTTCTTC.

The chain combines TRBV6-5 with TRBJ2-5, with D unclear. With 2 bases removed from V and 0 bases from J, the gap between germline ends came to 4 bases. The CDR3 loop spans 13 amino acids. Germline V gene data show CDR1 as MNHEY and CDR2 as SVGAGI. The CDR3 DNA reads TGTGCCAGCAGTTACGCGTACCAAGAGACCCAGTACTTC. Translating it yields CASSYAYQETQYF.

This clone was counted a single time. The chain links TRBV28 to TRBJ2-6; D is uncertain. CDR1 is MDHEN and CDR2 is SYDVKM in the germline V gene. The CDR3 runs 14 residues. Trimming took 4 bases from V and 4 from J, leaving 8 bases between them. The CDR3 loop reads CASSSYAGANVLTF. The DNA for the CDR3 is TGTGCCAGCAGTTCATATGCAGGGGCCAACGTCCTGACTTTC.

This chain links TRBV6-1 with TRBJ2-3, with D perhaps matching TRBD2 (5 bases). Trimming pared 3 bases from V and 4 bases from J, leaving 11 bases between. The CDR3 runs 14 residues. Germline-derived CDR1 and CDR2 are MNHNS and SASEGT. CDR3 protein: CASSDWIGADTQYF. The CDR3 DNA sequence: TGTGCCAGCAGTGATTGGATCGGGGCAGATACGCAGTATTTT.

The rearrangement joins TRBV9 to TRBJ2-3; D could derive from TRBD1 or TRBD2 (5 bases each). V was trimmed by 0 bases and J by 9 bases, leaving 11 bases between them. The CDR3 totals 13 residues. CDR1 is SGDLS and CDR2 is YYNGEE in the germline V gene. CDR3 DNA: TGTGCCAGCAGCGTAGGGGACGCGGAAACGCAGTATTTT. It translates to CASSVGDAETQYF.

The chain couples TRBV29-1 to TRBJ2-1; the D gene could be TRBD1 or TRBD2 (5 bases each). Germline V gene lookup returns CDR1 SQVTM and CDR2 ANQGSEA. CDR3 length: 15 residues. Trimming stripped 4 bases from V and 7 bases from J, with 20 bases between. The CDR3 is CSVVPRDGGGNEQFF. The DNA for the CDR3 is TGCAGCGTTGTTCCCAGGGATGGGGGTGGGAATGAGCAGTTCTTC.

The chain uses TRBV7-2 and TRBJ2-1; TRBD2 agrees at 11 bases. The CDR3 totals 15 residues. V gave up 1 base and J gave up 6 bases; unmatched junction bases: 2. Germline assignment: CDR1 SGHTA and CDR2 FQGNSA. Here the CDR3 reads CASSLGLAGFNEQFF. Written as DNA, the CDR3 is TGTGCCAGCAGCTTAGGACTAGCGGGATTCAATGAGCAGTTCTTC. Based on the CDR3 plus reference TRBV7-2 and TRBJ2-1, the full variable domain is GAGVSQSPSNKVTEKGKDVELRCDPISGHTALYWYRQSLGQGLEFLIYFQGNSAPDKSGLPSDRFSAERTGGSVSTLTIQRTQQEDSAVYLCASSLGLAGFNEQFFGPGTRLTVL.

The count of this clone is one. The genes are TRBV24-1 and TRBJ1-5; 8 bases fit TRBD1. The germline V gene has CDR1 KGHDR and CDR2 SFDVKD. The CDR3 has 15 amino acids. V lost 4 bases and J lost 4; bases outside the gene matches: 5. DNA for the CDR3: TGTGCCACCAGTGACGGGACAGGAGGGAATCAGCCCCAGCATTTT. Amino acid sequence: CATSDGTGGNQPQHF.